This T cell receptor (beta chain) derives from a study of vaccination effects on CD4 cells after COVID-19. Peptide-pool stimulation followed by sequencing identified expanded antigen-specific CD4+ clonotypes in the ViraFEST assay. Following a roughly 10-day culture, CD4+ T cells were purified. The sample holds one count of this clone. Its antigen is undetermined. Clones were read by immunoSEQ multiplex PCR, and TCRdb kept only the in-frame ones, dropping some. Of some 14,000 clones listed, over 60% are singletons. CDR3 length: 12 amino acids. The germline CDR1 and CDR2 sequences are KGHSH and LQKENI. V gave up 3 bases and J gave up 3 bases, with 3 bases separating them.

The specimen was CD4+ T cells from PBMCs cultured with HCoV-229E spike peptides, collected before COVID-19 vaccination. The chain couples TRBV18 to TRBJ1-5; D is uncertain. The sequence derives from a human donor who received a COVID-19 vaccine. The CDR3 loop reads CASSPINQPQHF. DNA for the CDR3: TGTGCCAGCTCACCGATCAATCAGCCCCAGCATTTT.